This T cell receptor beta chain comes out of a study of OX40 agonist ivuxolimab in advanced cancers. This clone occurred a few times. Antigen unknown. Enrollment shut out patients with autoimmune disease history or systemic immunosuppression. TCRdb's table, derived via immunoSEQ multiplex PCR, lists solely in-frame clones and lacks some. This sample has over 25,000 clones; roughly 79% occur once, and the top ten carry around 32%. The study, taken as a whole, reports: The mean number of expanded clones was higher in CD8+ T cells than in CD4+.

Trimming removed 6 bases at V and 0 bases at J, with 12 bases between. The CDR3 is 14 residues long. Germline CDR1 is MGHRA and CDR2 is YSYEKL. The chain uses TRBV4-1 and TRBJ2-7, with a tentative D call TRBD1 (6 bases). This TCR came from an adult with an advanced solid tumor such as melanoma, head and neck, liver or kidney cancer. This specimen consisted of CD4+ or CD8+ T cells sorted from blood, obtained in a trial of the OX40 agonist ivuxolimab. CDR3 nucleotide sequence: TGCGCCAGCAGGTACAGGGACACCTCCTACGAGCAGTACTTC. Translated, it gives CASRYRDTSYEQYF.